The clone carrying this T cell receptor (beta chain) was seen a single time. Its specificity is not known. The data were obtained in a study of OX40 agonist ivuxolimab in advanced cancers. Turning to the study itself: The study treated patients with ivuxolimab, an agonistic anti-OX40 (CD134) antibody. Three patients showed partial responses: one hepatocellular carcinoma and two cutaneous melanoma cases.

The protocol was immunoSEQ multiplex PCR, while the TCRdb copy is restricted to in-frame clones and leaves out a portion. The table records 6,400 or so clones, roughly 80% of them present only once. The study, taken as a whole, reports: By week 6 at 0.1 to 3.0 mg/kg, blood CD4+ and CD8+ T cells had expanded clonally. The mean number of expanded clones was higher in CD8+ T cells than in CD4+.

The receptor was derived from an adult with an advanced solid tumor such as melanoma, head and neck, liver or kidney cancer. Source: CD4+ or CD8+ T cells sorted from blood, taken in a trial of the OX40 agonist ivuxolimab.

The CDR3 is CASSPTSGSSFYEQYF. For the CDR3, the DNA is TGTGCCAGCAGTCCGACTAGCGGGAGTTCTTTCTACGAGCAGTACTTC. The rearrangement links TRBV7-9 to TRBJ2-7; 12 bases are shared with TRBD2. This CDR3 has 16 amino acids. Germline CDR1 reads SEHNR; CDR2 reads FQNEAQ (reference sequence). Trimming took 6 bases from V and 3 from J; bases not matched to a gene: 9.